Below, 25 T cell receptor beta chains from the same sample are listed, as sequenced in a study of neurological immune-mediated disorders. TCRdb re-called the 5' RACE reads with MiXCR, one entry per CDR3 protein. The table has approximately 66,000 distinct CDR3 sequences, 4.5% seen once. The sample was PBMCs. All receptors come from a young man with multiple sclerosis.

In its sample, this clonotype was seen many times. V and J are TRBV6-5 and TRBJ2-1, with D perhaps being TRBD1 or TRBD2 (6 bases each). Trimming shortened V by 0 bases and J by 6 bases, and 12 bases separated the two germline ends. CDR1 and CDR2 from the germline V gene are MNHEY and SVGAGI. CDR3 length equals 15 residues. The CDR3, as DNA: TGTGCCAGCAGTTACTCGACACGGGGGCCCAATGAGCAGTTCTTC. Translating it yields CASSYSTRGPNEQFF.

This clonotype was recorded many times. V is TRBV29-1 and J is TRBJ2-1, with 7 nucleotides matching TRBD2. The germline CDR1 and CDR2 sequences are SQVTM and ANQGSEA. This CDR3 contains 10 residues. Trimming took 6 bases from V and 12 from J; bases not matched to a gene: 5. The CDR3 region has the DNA TGCAGCGTAGGAACGGGGGGGCAGTTCTTC. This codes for CSVGTGGQFF.

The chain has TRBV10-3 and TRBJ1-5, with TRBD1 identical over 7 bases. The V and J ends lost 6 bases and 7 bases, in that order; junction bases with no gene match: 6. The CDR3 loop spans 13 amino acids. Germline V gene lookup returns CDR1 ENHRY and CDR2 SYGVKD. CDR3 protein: CAIRGTEGQPQHF. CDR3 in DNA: TGTGCCATCAGGGGGACAGAGGGGCAGCCCCAGCATTTT.

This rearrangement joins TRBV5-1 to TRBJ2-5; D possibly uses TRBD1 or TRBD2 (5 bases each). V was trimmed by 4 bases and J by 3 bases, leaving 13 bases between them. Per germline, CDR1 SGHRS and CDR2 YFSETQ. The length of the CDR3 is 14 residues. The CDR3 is CASSRGAGKETQYF. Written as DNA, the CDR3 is TGCGCCAGCAGCCGAGGGGCAGGGAAAGAGACCCAGTACTTC. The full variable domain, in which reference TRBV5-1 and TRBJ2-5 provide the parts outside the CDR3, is KAGVTQTPRYLIKTRGQQVTLSCSPISGHRSVSWYQQTPGQGLQFLFEYFSETQRNKGNFPGRFSGRQFSNSRSEMNVSTLELGDSALYLCASSRGAGKETQYFGPGTRLLVL.

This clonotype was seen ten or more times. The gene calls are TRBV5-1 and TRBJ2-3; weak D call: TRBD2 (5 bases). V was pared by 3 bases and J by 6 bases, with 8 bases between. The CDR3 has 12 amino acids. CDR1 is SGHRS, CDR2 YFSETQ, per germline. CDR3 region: CASSSGRDTQYF. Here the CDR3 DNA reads TGCGCCAGCAGCTCGGGAAGGGATACGCAGTATTTT.

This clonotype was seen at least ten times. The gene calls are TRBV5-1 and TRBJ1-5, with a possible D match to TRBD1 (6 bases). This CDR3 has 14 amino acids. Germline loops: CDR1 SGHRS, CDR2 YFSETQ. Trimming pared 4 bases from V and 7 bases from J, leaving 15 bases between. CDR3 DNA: TGCGCCAGCAGCCCACAGGGCCGGGAACAGCCCCAGCATTTT. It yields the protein CASSPQGREQPQHF.

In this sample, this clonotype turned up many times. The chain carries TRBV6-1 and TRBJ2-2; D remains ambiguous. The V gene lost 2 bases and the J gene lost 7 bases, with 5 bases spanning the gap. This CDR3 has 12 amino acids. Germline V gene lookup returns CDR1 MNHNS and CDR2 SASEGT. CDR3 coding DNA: TGTGCCAGCAGTGAAAGTGGCGGGGAGCTGTTTTTT. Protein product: CASSESGGELFF.

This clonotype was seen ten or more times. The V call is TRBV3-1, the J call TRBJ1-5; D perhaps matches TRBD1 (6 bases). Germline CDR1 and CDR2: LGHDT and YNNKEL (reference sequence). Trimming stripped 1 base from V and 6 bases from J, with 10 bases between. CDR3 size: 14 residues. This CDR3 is CASSQVRGSQPQHF. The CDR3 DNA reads TGTGCCAGCAGCCAAGTGAGGGGGTCTCAGCCCCAGCATTTT.

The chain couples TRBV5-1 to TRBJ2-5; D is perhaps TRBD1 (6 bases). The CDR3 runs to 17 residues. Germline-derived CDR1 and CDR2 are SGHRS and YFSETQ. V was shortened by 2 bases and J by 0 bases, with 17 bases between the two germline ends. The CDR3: CASSLMGAGDNQETQYF. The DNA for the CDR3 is TGCGCCAGCAGCTTAATGGGGGCAGGGGACAACCAAGAGACCCAGTACTTC.

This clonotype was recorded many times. The CDR3 nucleotides read TGTGCCAGCAGTTTAGATCGGGGGAGCACTGAAGCTTTCTTT. The encoded protein is CASSLDRGSTEAFF. V and J are TRBV27 and TRBJ1-1; D possibly corresponds to TRBD1 (5 bases). Trimming removed 2 bases at V and 4 bases at J, with 11 bases between. Germline V gene data show CDR1 as MNHEY and CDR2 as SMNVEV (reference sequence). This CDR3 spans 14 amino acids.

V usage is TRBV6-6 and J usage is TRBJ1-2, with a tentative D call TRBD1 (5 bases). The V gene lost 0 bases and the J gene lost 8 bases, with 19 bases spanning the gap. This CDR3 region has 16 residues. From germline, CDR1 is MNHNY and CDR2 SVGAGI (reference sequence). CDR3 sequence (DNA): TGTGCCAGCAGTTACTCGATACTAGACGGGGGAATAGGCTACACCTTC. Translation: CASSYSILDGGIGYTF.

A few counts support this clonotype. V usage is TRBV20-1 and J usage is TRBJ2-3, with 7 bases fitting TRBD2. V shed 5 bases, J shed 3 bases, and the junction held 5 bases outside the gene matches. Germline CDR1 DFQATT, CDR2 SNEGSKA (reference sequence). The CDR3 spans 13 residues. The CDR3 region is CSAWRGSTDTQYF. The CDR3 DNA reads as TGCAGTGCTTGGCGGGGGTCGACAGATACGCAGTATTTT.

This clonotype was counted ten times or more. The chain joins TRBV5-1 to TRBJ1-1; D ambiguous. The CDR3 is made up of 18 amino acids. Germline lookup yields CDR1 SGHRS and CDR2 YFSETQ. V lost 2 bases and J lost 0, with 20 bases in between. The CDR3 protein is CASSFDARVPILNTEAFF. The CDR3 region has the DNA TGCGCCAGCAGCTTCGACGCGCGGGTTCCCATATTGAACACTGAAGCTTTCTTT.

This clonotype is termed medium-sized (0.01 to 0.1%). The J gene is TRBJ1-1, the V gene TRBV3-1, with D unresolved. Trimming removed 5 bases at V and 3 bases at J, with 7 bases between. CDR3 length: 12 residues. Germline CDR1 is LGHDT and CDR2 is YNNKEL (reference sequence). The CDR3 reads CASSFTYTEAFF. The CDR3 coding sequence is TGTGCCAGCAGCTTTACGTACACTGAAGCTTTCTTT.

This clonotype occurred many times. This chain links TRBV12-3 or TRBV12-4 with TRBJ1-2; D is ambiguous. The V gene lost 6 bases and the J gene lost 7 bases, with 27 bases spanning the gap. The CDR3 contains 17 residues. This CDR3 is CASSSTYMAYKMSGYTF. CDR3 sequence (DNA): TGTGCCAGCAGCTCAACCTATATGGCCTACAAGATGTCTGGCTACACCTTC.

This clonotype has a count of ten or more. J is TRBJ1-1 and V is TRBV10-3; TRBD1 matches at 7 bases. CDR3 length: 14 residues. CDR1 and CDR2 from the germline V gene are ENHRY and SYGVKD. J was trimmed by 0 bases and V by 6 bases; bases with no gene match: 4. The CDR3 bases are TGTGCCATCAGGGAGACAGGGATGAACACTGAAGCTTTCTTT. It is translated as CAIRETGMNTEAFF.

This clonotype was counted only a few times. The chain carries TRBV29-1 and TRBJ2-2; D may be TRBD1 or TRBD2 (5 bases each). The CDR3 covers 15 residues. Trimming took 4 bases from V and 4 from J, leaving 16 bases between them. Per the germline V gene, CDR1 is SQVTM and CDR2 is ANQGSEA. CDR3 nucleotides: TGCAGCGTTGCCCCCCAGGGAGCGCTCACCGGGGAGCTGTTTTTT. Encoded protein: CSVAPQGALTGELFF.

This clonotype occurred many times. CDR3 loop: CASLGQGLTGELFF. The CDR3 DNA reads as TGCGCCAGCCTCGGTCAGGGCTTGACCGGGGAGCTGTTTTTT. The chain joins TRBV5-1 to TRBJ2-2; weak D call: TRBD1 (5 bases). Per the germline V gene, CDR1 is SGHRS and CDR2 is YFSETQ. The CDR3 runs 14 residues. V lost 7 bases, J lost 5 bases, and 15 bases lay in between.

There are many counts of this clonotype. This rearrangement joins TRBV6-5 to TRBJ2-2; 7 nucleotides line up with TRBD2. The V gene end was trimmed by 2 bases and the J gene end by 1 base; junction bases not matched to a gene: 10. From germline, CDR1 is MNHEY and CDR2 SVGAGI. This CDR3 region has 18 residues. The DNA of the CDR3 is TGTGCCAGCAGTTACCGCAAGGGGAGGGTTTTGAACACCGGGGAGCTGTTTTTT. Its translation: CASSYRKGRVLNTGELFF.

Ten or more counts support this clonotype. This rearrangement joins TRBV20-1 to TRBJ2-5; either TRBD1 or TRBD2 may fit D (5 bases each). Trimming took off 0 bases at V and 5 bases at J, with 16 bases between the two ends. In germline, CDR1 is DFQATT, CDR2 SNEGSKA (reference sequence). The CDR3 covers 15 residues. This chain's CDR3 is CSARDLVGREETQYF. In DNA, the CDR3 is TGCAGTGCTAGAGATCTCGTGGGCAGGGAGGAGACCCAGTACTTC.

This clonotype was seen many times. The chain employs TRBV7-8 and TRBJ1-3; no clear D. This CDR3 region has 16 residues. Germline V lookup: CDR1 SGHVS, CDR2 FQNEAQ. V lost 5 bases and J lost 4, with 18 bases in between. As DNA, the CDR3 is TGTGCCAGCAGCCGTGGGAACAGCATTTTCGGAAACACCATATATTTT. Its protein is CASSRGNSIFGNTIYF.

CDR3 DNA sequence: TGCGCCAGCAGCCTAGGGACCGCTGATGACTGGAATTCACCCCTCCACTTT. This sequence encodes CASSLGTADDWNSPLHF. The chain uses TRBV5-1 and TRBJ1-6, with D possibly matching TRBD1 (5 bases). The V gene lost 4 bases and the J gene lost 7 bases, with 21 bases spanning the gap. The CDR3 consists of 17 residues. Germline CDR1 and CDR2: SGHRS and YFSETQ.

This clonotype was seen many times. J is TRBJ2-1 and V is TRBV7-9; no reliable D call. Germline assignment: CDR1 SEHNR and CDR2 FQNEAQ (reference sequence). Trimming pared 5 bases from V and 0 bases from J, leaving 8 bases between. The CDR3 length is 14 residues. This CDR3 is CASSPRSSYNEQFF. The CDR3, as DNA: TGTGCCAGCAGCCCTAGAAGCTCCTACAATGAGCAGTTCTTC.

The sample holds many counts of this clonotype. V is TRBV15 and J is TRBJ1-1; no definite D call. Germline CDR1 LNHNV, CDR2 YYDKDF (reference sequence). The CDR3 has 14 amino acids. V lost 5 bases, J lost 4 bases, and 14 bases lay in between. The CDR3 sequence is CATSLGEWGTEAFF. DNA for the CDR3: TGTGCCACCAGCCTGGGAGAATGGGGCACTGAAGCTTTCTTT.

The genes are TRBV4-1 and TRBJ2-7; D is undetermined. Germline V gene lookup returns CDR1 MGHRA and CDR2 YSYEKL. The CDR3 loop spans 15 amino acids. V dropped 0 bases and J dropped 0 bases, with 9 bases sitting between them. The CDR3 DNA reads TGCGCCAGCAGCCAAGAATGGGCGGACTCCTACGAGCAGTACTTC. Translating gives CASSQEWADSYEQYF.